A single sample gave rise to the 4 T cell receptor beta chains below, sequenced in a study of T cells in Graves' hyperthyroidism and ophthalmopathy. Researchers amplified the TCR beta CDR3 regions from RNA transcripts. RT-PCR in the first round (using the HTBI primer set) targeted the TCR CDR3. TCRdb analysed the multiplex PCR reads with MiXCR anew, one entry per CDR3 protein. The data show about 500,000 distinct CDR3 sequences, 16% seen once. Sequencing input: blood. Receptors were obtained from a woman between 18 and 29 years old with Graves' hyperthyroidism.

The sample holds many counts of this clonotype. The rearrangement links TRBV30 to TRBJ1-2; 8 bases line up with TRBD1. V was pared by 5 bases and J by 8 bases, with 10 bases of the junction left unmatched. CDR1 is GTSNPN, CDR2 SVGIG, per germline (reference sequence). CDR3 length equals 13 residues. CDR3 region: CAWGDRGSGGYTF. In nucleotides, the CDR3 is TGTGCCTGGGGCGACAGGGGATCGGGAGGCTACACCTTC.

Only a few counts were recorded for this clonotype. The chain recombines TRBV7-9 with TRBJ2-1; 8 nucleotides agree with TRBD2. This CDR3 is built from 16 residues. Losses at the gene ends were 1 base for V and 4 bases for J; bases not matched to a gene: 6. The V gene's germline CDR1 is SEHNR and CDR2 FQNEAQ (reference sequence). The CDR3 spells CASSLGSAGGYNEQFF. The CDR3 DNA reads as TGTGCCAGCAGCTTAGGTTCTGCGGGGGGATACAATGAGCAGTTCTTC.

This clonotype was seen a handful of times. The V gene is TRBV5-5, the J gene TRBJ2-1, with 9 bases matching TRBD1. The germline CDR1 and CDR2 sequences are SGHKS and YYEKEE (reference sequence). The CDR3 has 14 residues. V dropped 6 bases and J dropped 9; count of bases not matched to a gene: 10. CDR3 in DNA: TGTGCCAGCACCTACGGACAGGGGTTTGGTGAGCAGTTCTTC. It is translated as CASTYGQGFGEQFF.

This clonotype was found a few times. The DNA for the CDR3 is TGTGCCAGCAGCCCCCCTAGGATGAACTACGAGCAGTACTTC. Translating it yields CASSPPRMNYEQYF. The chain employs TRBV7-9 and TRBJ2-7; D is uncertain. CDR1 is SEHNR and CDR2 is FQNEAQ in the germline V gene (reference sequence). The CDR3 runs 14 residues. Deletions cut 5 bases from V and 3 bases from J, with 14 bases between.